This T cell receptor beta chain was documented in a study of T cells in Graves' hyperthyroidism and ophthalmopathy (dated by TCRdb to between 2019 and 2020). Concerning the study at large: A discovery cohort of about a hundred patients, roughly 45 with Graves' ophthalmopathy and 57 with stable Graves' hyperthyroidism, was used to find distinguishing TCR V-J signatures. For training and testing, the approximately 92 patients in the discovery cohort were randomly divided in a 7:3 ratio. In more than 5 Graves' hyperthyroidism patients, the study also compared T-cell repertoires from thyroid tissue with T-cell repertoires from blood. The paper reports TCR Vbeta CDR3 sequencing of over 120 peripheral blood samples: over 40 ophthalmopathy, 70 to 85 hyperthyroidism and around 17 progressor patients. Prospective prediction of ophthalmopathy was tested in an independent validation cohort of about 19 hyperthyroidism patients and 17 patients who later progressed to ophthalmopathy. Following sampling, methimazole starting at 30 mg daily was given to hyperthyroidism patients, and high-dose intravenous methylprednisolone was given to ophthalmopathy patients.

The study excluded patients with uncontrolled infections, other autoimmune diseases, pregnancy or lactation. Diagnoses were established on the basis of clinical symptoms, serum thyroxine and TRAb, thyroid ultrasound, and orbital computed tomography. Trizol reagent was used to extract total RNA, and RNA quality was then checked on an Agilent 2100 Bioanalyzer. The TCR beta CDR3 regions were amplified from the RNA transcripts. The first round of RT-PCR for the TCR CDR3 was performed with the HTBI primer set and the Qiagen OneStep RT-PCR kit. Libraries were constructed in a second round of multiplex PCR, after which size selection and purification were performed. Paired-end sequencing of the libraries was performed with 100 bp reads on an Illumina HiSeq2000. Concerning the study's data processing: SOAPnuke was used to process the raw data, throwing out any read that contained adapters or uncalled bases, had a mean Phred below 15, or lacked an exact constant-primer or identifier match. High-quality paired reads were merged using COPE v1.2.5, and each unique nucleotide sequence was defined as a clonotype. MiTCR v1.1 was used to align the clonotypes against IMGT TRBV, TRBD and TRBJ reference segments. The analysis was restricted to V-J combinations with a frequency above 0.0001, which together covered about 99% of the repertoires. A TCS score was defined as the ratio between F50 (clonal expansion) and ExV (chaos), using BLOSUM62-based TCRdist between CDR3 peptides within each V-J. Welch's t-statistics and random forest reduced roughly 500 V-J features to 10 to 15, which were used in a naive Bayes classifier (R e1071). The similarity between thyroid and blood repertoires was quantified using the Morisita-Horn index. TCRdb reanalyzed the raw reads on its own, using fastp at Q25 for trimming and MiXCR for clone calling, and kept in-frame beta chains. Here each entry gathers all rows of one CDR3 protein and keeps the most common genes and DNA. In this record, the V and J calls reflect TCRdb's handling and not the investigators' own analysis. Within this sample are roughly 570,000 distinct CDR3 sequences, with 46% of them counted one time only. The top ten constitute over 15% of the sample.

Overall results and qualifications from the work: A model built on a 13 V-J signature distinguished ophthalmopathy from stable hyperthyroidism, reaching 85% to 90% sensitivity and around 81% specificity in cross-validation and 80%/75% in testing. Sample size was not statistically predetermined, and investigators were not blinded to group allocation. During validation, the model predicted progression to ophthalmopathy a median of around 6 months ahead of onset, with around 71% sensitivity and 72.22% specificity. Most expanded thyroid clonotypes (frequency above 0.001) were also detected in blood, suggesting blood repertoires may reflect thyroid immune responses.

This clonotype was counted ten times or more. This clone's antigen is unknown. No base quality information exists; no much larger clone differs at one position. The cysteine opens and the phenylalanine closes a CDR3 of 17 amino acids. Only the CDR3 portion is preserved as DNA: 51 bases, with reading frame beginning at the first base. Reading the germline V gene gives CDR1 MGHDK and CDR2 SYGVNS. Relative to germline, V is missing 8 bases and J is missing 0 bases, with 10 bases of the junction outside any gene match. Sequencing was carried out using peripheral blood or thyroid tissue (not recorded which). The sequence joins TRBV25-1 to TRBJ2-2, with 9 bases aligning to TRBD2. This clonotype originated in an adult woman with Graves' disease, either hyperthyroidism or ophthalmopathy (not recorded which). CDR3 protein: CASGRLRGRANTGELFF. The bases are TGTGCCAGCGGCCGACTGCGCGGGAGGGCGAACACCGGGGAGCTGTTTTTT. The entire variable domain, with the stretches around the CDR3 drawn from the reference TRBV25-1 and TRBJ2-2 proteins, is EADIYQTPRYLVIGTGKKITLECSQTMGHDKMYWYQQDPGMELHLIHYSYGVNSTEKGDLSSESTVSRIRTEHFPLTLESARPSHTSQYLCASGRLRGRANTGELFFGEGSRLTVL.